The present entry profiles one T cell receptor beta chain with its context. Its cognate antigen has yet to be identified. Base qualities are not provided; no much larger clone lies one nucleotide away. Receptor libraries were prepared by the immunoSEQ multiplex PCR assay. For the multiplex PCR, a mixture combining 60 forward primers for TCR Vbeta segments and 13 reverse primers for TCR Jbeta segments was used. The CDR3 region of rearranged TCR beta genes was amplified from genomic DNA with a multiplex PCR assay. Amplified TCR beta libraries were sequenced as 87-base-pair reads on the Illumina HiSeq System. Per the original workflow: A later analysis counted approximately 74 million unique TCR beta chains across the 670 or so repertoires, and 10 million to 11 million of these chains were shared by at least two donors. Raw reads were error-corrected and collapsed into unique sequences with a nearest-neighbor algorithm that merged closely related sequences to remove PCR and sequencing errors. To assign V, D and J gene segments, CDR3 sequences were aligned to IMGT reference sequences. For a sequence to be retained, a match of at least six nucleotides to both a V gene segment and a J gene segment was required. Rearrangements were classified as productive when the CDR3 lacked stop codons and remained in frame with V and J, and all other rearrangements were classified as non-productive. Following IMGT convention, CDR3 was defined as the stretch from the second conserved V-encoded cysteine up to the conserved J-encoded phenylalanine. Sequences without an unambiguous match to a single V gene segment were excluded from the earlier analysis of 500 to 700 of the donors. An earlier analysis of a few hundred of the donors classified V segments as functional when productive rearrangements were above 56.7% and as segregating when the standard deviation between donors was above 5%. A statistical classification framework was developed to diagnose cytomegalovirus status using the catalog of TCR beta chain sequences. V and J gene assignment, in a later analysis, came from comparing TCR nucleotide sequences with IMGT/GENE-DB human TR gene sequences. Using the TCRdist pipeline, a later analysis assigned CDR3 sequences along with most-parsimonious VDJ recombination scenarios. In a later analysis, each TCR beta chain was defined by its CDR3 amino acid sequence together with its V-gene family, and reads without a unique V-gene family were excluded. A later analysis removed 592 highly shared, low-generation-probability nucleotide sequences to deal with suspected cross-contamination and a sequencing artifact. In a later analysis, a clonal expansion index was calculated for each public chain from normalized within-repertoire ranks of inferred template counts. In a later analysis, generation probabilities were computed using a VDJ recombination model fitted to out-of-frame rearrangements, and the results were checked against IGoR. In a later analysis, hypergeometric tests were used to score TCR-TCR, TCR-HLA and TCR-CMV co-occurrence, with a repertoire-size bias correction applied to TCR pairs. A later analysis estimated false discovery rates by permuting HLA or CMV assignments 20 times. A later analysis grouped co-occurring TCRs with DBSCAN, adding TCRdist sequence similarity when clustering within HLA-allele-positive subsets. For co-occurrence clustering, repertoires with fewer than 30,000 or more than 120,000 public chains were excluded, along with several repertoires with anomalous nucleotide sharing. In its TCRdb copy, this immuneACCESS table keeps in-frame sequences only and misses some clones. Where compared with another copy, unresolved V genes explain less than half of these, and the others have no known cause. Clonal size and the V and J genes are those of that table, whereas D and trimming came from the DNA. In all, the sample holds over 150,000 clones, and about 65% of those were seen once. Around 4.5% of the sample is taken by the ten largest.

The data were obtained in a study of cytomegalovirus exposure and HLA in healthy donors (dated by TCRdb to the late 2010s). Regarding the study in general: An earlier analysis of roughly 570 of the donors reported roughly 300 Gb of sequence data and around 120 million unique TCR beta sequences obtained from approximately 180 million T cells. Of the roughly 410 genotyped donors, 75% to 85% were placed in the genetic ancestry cluster associated with self-reported Caucasian donors. An earlier analysis of nearly 600 of the donors applied high-throughput TCR beta sequencing to assess whether each TCR beta V gene segment acted as functional or pseudogenic. The study combined high-throughput TCR immunosequencing, statistical association of individual TCRs with disease status, and machine learning to predict cytomegalovirus infection status. Approximately 300 gigabases of sequencing data and around 85 million unique TCR sequences made up an early release that covered 500 to 700 HLA-typed donors. The aim of the study was to test whether cataloging public T cell receptors could identify signatures of past pathogen exposure. Both class I and class II loci were covered by HLA typing, at four-digit resolution. Among some 410 genotyped donors of the cohort, an average of around 250,000 unique TCR beta nucleotide sequences was sequenced per donor, of which approximately 19% were non-productive. Genome-wide SNP genotypes for about 65% of the 666 donors were used in a later genetic analysis, which treated that subset as a discovery cohort. All discovery cohort repertoires had been generated on a single sequencing platform. The number of typed donors differed by locus: 629-630 for A, B, C, DRB1 and DQB1; roughly 510 for DQA1; some 590 for DPA1; and around 490 for DPB1. A later analysis re-examined previously published TCR beta repertoires from about 700 donors and added high-resolution HLA genotyping to investigate patterns of TCR occurrence. A separate validation cohort of about 110 different subjects was used in addition to the 666-subject first cohort. Roughly 5 DR-DQ haplotypes were treated as single units for association and clustering because of strong linkage in the cohort. The later analysis used no new phenotypic data to find candidate immune exposures, relying instead on TCR beta sequences and their occurrence across donors. The study profiled the T cell repertoires of 550 to 700 subjects by immunosequencing and related them to cytomegalovirus serostatus. Donor age, sex, ethnicity and CMV serostatus were compiled together with the repertoire data. The full study reports these points: At a false discovery rate of 0.05, a later analysis linked around 15,000 TCR beta sequences to specific HLA alleles. A further reported finding was that TCR beta sequences accurately predicted the HLA-A and HLA-B alleles for most subjects in the first cohort. The study gave a list of 150 to 200 TCR beta chains associated with cytomegalovirus. The classifier was reported to diagnose cytomegalovirus status with high specificity and sensitivity in both the original and validation cohorts. A group of highly shared sequence variants was considered likely to be a technical artifact of the sequencing pipeline. In a later analysis, HLA-associated TCR beta chains showed more clonal expansion and lower generation probabilities than non-associated chains that were equally common. For the cohort, immune exposure information was limited to CMV serostatus. The authors suggested that the approach could potentially be generalized to other disease states and immunological phenotypes. In a later analysis, several top co-occurrence clusters were reported to appear linked to parvovirus B19, influenza, CMV and Epstein-Barr virus. Roughly uniform sequencing depth across donors was assumed in presence/absence analyses, although this assumption may not hold. In an earlier analysis of approximately 590 of the donors, most TCR beta V segments appeared in productive rearrangements about 90% or about 30% of the time, broadly matching IMGT annotations. Because some donors lacked HLA typing at each locus, the association tests relied only on the typed subset. Only TCR beta chains were sequenced in this cohort, and the absence of alpha or paired-chain data limited detectable features. While some public TCRs were present in many individuals, most TCR sequences turned up only very rarely across donors. V-gene and J-gene trimming of TCR beta chains was associated with a missense DCLRE1C variant in a later genetic analysis, and the association was replicated in an independent cohort. When HLA alleles, especially DR and DQ, strongly co-occurred, attributing TCR associations to individual alleles was difficult. Linkage disequilibrium might explain the correlated functional status among segregating V segments, but an unknown experimental factor could not be ruled out. The earlier analysis of 587 of the donors excluded 15 to 20 rarely observed V segments, including chromosome 9 orphons, because counts were too low. Compared with the roughly 710-donor mean, donors in an Asian-associated ancestry cluster had fewer N-insertions in productive TCRs, according to a later genetic analysis. In a later analysis, TCR association rates were found to vary across HLA loci, with the most associated TCRs seen for DRB1 alleles and the fewest for HLA-C alleles. In vitro tests confirmed that three of the cytomegalovirus-associated TCR beta chains recognize cytomegalovirus antigens. Most CMV-associated TCR beta chains appeared to be HLA-restricted in a later analysis, and the HLA associations seemed to be driven largely by CMV exposure.

The cohort comprised 550 to 700 healthy bone marrow donors. All cohort members were sampled while nominally healthy, although unrecorded immune exposures were likely present. The donor was CMV seropositive and was included in the group of approximately 310 seropositive cohort members. Each donor provided a peripheral blood sample, and peripheral blood mononuclear cells were used for TCR beta sequencing. The Qiagen DNeasy Blood Extraction Kit was used to extract genomic DNA from the blood cell samples. The receptor was isolated from a young woman in good health and CMV-seropositive. Sequencing was performed on PBMCs.

Here the CDR3 is given as CAISSGTGVPIQPQHF. The nucleotide sequence reads TGTGCCATCAGCTCCGGGACAGGGGTTCCGATCCAGCCCCAGCATTTT. The chain is encoded by TRBV10-3 joined to TRBJ1-5, and TRBD1 matches 10 of the central bases. From cysteine to phenylalanine, the CDR3 is 16 amino acids long. The kept DNA is CDR3 alone, 48 bases in frame from the first base. The CDR1 and CDR2 encoded by the germline V gene are ENHRY and SYGVKD. Germline trimming amounts to 6 bases on V and 7 bases on J, with 12 as the count of junction bases outside the gene matches.